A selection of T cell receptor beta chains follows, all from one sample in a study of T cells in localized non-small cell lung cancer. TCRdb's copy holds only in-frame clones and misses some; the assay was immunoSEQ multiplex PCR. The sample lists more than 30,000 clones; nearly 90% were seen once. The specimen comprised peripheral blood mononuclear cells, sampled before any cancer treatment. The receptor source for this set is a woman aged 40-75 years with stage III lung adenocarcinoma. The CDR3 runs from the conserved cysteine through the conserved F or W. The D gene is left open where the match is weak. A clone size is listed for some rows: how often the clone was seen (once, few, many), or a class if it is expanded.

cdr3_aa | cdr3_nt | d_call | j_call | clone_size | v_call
CASSGGGLFF | TGTGCCAGCAGCGGGGGTGGACTGTTTTTT | - | TRBJ1-4 | - | TRBV6-1
CASSRRVPISDQPQHF | TGTGCCAGTAGTCGCCGGGTCCCTATCTCCGATCAGCCCCAGCATTTT | - | TRBJ1-5 | - | TRBV19
CASSIGGTRPQNEQFF | TGTGCCAGTAGTATAGGAGGGACCCGACCCCAGAATGAGCAGTTCTTC | - | TRBJ2-1 | - | TRBV19
CASSQDSRVGVEQYF | TGTGCCAGCAGCCAAGACAGTAGGGTTGGCGTCGAGCAGTACTTC | - | TRBJ2-7 | - | TRBV4-2
CASSLAAGAYNEQFF | TGTGCCAGCAGCTTAGCGGCGGGGGCCTACAATGAGCAGTTCTTC | TRBD2 | TRBJ2-1 | - | TRBV7-2
CAVYPPYSNQPQHF | TGCGCCGTCTACCCCCCTTATAGCAATCAGCCCCAGCATTTT | - | TRBJ1-5 | - | TRBV5-1
CASSLAPGSQPQHF | TGCGCCAGCAGCTTGGCCCCGGGATCCCAGCCCCAGCATTTT | - | TRBJ1-5 | - | TRBV5-1
CASSEAQGGYNEQFF | TGTGCCAGCAGTGAAGCACAGGGCGGCTACAATGAGCAGTTCTTC | - | TRBJ2-1 | - | TRBV6-1
CASSSPGPSYNEQFF | TGTGCCAGCAGCTCGCCGGGGCCCTCCTACAATGAGCAGTTCTTC | - | TRBJ2-1 | - | TRBV5-4
CASSLLAGEQETQYF | TGCGCCAGCAGCCTACTAGCGGGAGAGCAAGAGACCCAGTACTTC | TRBD2 | TRBJ2-5 | - | TRBV4-3
CASSNFGNYGYTF | TGTGCCAGCAGCAACTTTGGGAACTATGGCTACACCTTC | - | TRBJ1-2 | - | TRBV5-6
CASSLGPGNTEAFF | TGCGCCAGCAGCTTAGGACCGGGGAACACTGAAGCTTTCTTT | - | TRBJ1-1 | - | TRBV5-1
CASSHDGLAGDYNEQFF | TGTGCCAGCAGCCACGACGGTCTAGCGGGAGACTACAATGAGCAGTTCTTC | TRBD2 | TRBJ2-1 | - | TRBV27
CASSFEGLYVEQYF | TGTGCCAGCAGTTTTGAGGGCCTCTACGTGGAGCAGTACTTC | - | TRBJ2-7 | - | TRBV28
CASSPKGQTYSGNTIYF | TGCGCCAGCAGCCCCAAGGGACAGACTTACTCTGGAAACACCATATATTTT | TRBD1 | TRBJ1-3 | once | TRBV4-1
CASSAEDSQDTQYF | TGTGCCAGCAGTGCAGAGGACAGTCAAGATACGCAGTATTTT | - | TRBJ2-3 | - | TRBV6-4
CATSRVPAPTNEKLFF | TGTGCCACCAGCAGAGTTCCGGCACCAACTAATGAAAAACTGTTTTTT | - | TRBJ1-4 | - | TRBV15
CASRRADTQYF | TGTGCCAGCAGACGGGCAGATACGCAGTATTTT | - | TRBJ2-3 | - | TRBV6-1
CASSQDTRQGTEAFF | TGCGCCAGCAGCCAAGATACCCGGCAGGGGACTGAAGCTTTCTTT | - | TRBJ1-1 | - | TRBV4-3
CASSENKDQPQHF | TGTGCCAGCAGTGAAAATAAGGATCAGCCCCAGCATTTT | - | TRBJ1-5 | - | TRBV6-1
CASSLGVVDANSPLHF | TGTGCCAGCAGCTTGGGGGTTGTGGATGCTAATTCACCCCTCCACTTT | - | TRBJ1-6 | - | TRBV5-6
CAWSVRRRTPGYGYTF | TGTGCCTGGAGTGTACGGAGGCGGACTCCGGGCTATGGCTACACCTTC | - | TRBJ1-2 | - | TRBV30
CASSPAGGTEETQYF | TGTGCCAGCAGCCCTGCGGGGGGGACCGAAGAGACCCAGTACTTC | TRBD2 | TRBJ2-5 | - | TRBV7-2
CASSQETRGPPYEQYF | TGCGCCAGCAGCCAAGAGACCAGGGGTCCCCCCTACGAGCAGTACTTC | - | TRBJ2-7 | once | TRBV4-1
CATPGTLATNEKLFF | TGTGCCACCCCCGGGACCCTCGCAACTAATGAAAAACTGTTTTTT | - | TRBJ1-4 | once | TRBV6-4
CAISEARADYGYTF | TGTGCCATCAGTGAGGCCAGGGCTGACTATGGCTACACCTTC | - | TRBJ1-2 | once | TRBV10-3
CASSLEMQRATSTDTQYF | TGTGCCAGCAGCTTAGAGATGCAGCGGGCCACTAGCACAGATACGCAGTATTTT | - | TRBJ2-3 | - | TRBV7-6
CASSYAARHYGYTF | TGTGCCAGCAGTTACGCCGCGAGGCACTATGGCTACACCTTC | - | TRBJ1-2 | - | TRBV6-5
CASSLNGGGDGYTF | TGTGCCAGCAGCTTAAACGGGGGCGGGGATGGCTACACCTTC | - | TRBJ1-2 | - | TRBV7-3
CASSLEGRVGYGYTF | TGCGCCAGCAGCTTGGAGGGCAGGGTTGGGTATGGCTACACCTTC | - | TRBJ1-2 | - | TRBV5-1
CASTDSVGYTF | TGTGCCAGTACCGACTCGGTGGGCTACACCTTC | - | TRBJ1-2 | - | TRBV19
CASSPVRNHNEQFF | TGTGCCAGCAGCCCAGTAAGGAATCACAATGAGCAGTTCTTC | - | TRBJ2-1 | - | TRBV27
CASSEARGTGYNEKLFF | TGTGCCAGCAGTGAAGCCCGGGGGACAGGGTATAATGAAAAACTGTTTTTT | TRBD1 | TRBJ1-4 | - | TRBV25-1
CATRTPWGGTGELFF | TGTGCCACCAGGACCCCTTGGGGGGGCACCGGGGAGCTGTTTTTT | TRBD2 | TRBJ2-2 | - | TRBV19
CASSNPAGGYQPQHF | TGTGCCAGCAGTAATCCCGCTGGGGGGTATCAGCCCCAGCATTTT | - | TRBJ1-5 | - | TRBV28
CASSPDRGSGNTIYF | TGTGCCAGCAGCCCCGACAGGGGCTCTGGAAACACCATATATTTT | TRBD1 | TRBJ1-3 | - | TRBV27
CAWRGDRGQPQHF | TGTGCCTGGAGGGGGGACAGGGGGCAGCCCCAGCATTTT | TRBD1 | TRBJ1-5 | - | TRBV30
CASTLSGGSTYEQYF | TGTGCCAGCACCTTAAGCGGGGGGAGCACCTACGAGCAGTACTTC | TRBD2 | TRBJ2-7 | - | TRBV13
CASSLKGGTAYEQYF | TGTGCCAGCAGCTTAAAGGGGGGTACAGCCTACGAGCAGTACTTC | - | TRBJ2-7 | - | TRBV7-2
CASSPGTVYGYTF | TGTGCCAGCAGCCCGGGGACAGTCTATGGCTACACCTTC | TRBD1 | TRBJ1-2 | - | TRBV7-9
CASSLREAFF | TGTGCCAGCAGCCTACGGGAAGCTTTCTTT | - | TRBJ1-1 | - | TRBV21-1
CASSQGVSTDTQYF | TGTGCCAGCAGCCAAGGCGTCTCGACGGATACGCAGTATTTT | - | TRBJ2-3 | - | TRBV4-2